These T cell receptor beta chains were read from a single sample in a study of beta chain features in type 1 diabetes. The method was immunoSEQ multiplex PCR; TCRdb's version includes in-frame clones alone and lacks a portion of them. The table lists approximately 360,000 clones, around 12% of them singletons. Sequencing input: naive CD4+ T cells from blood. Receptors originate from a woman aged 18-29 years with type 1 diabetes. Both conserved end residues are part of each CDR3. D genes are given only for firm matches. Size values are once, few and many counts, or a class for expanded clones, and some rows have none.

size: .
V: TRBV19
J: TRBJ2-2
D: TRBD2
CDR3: CASRTSGGTGELFF
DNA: TGTGCCAGTAGGACTAGCGGCGGCACCGGGGAGCTGTTTTTT

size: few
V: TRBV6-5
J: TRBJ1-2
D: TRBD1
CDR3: CASSYGTGLFYGYTF
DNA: TGTGCCAGCAGTTACGGGACAGGGCTATTCTATGGCTACACCTTC

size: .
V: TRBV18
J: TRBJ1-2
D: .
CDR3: CASSPPARVDGYTF
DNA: TGTGCCAGCTCACCACCAGCCAGGGTGGATGGCTACACCTTC

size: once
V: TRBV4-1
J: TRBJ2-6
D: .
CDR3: CASSQEGGSGANVLTF
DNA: TGCGCCAGCAGCCAGGAGGGCGGATCTGGGGCCAACGTCCTGACTTTC

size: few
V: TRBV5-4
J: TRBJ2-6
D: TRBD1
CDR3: CASPSSGQGNSGANVLTF
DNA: TGTGCCAGTCCCTCGTCGGGACAGGGTAATTCTGGGGCCAACGTCCTGACTTTC

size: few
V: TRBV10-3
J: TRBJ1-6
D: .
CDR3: CAISERGSSYNSPLHF
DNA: TGTGCCATCAGTGAGAGGGGGAGCTCCTATAATTCACCCCTCCACTTT

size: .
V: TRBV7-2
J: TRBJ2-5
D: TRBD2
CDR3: CASSYGGTSGKETQYF
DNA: TGTGCCAGCAGCTACGGGGGGACTAGCGGCAAAGAGACCCAGTACTTC

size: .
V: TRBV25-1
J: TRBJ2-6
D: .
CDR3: CASSGGTGSSGANVLTF
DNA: TGTGCCAGCAGTGGTGGCACAGGGAGCTCTGGGGCCAACGTCCTGACTTTC

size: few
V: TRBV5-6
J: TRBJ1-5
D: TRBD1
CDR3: CASSLGQGKNQPQHF
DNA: TGTGCCAGCAGCTTAGGACAGGGGAAGAATCAGCCCCAGCATTTT

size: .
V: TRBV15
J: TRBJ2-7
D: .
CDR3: CATSRDRGSGYEQYF
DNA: TGTGCCACCAGCAGAGATCGGGGTAGTGGCTACGAGCAGTACTTC

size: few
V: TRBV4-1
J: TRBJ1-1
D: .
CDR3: CASSQEDRINTEAFF
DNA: TGCGCCAGCAGCCAAGAGGACAGAATCAACACTGAAGCTTTCTTT

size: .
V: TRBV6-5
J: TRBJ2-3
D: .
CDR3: CASSYSMAGDTQYF
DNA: TGTGCCAGCAGTTACTCTATGGCCGGGGATACGCAGTATTTT

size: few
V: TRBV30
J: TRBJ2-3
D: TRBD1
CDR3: CASRTGELDTQYF
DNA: TGTGCCTCGCGGACAGGGGAGCTTGATACGCAGTATTTT

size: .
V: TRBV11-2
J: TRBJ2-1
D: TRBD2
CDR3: CASSLGLRGSSYNEQFF
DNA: TGTGCCAGCAGCTTAGGTCTGCGGGGGAGCTCCTACAATGAGCAGTTCTTC

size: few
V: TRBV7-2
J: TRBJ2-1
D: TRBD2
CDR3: CASSAGRLAGGQFF
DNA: TGTGCCAGCAGCGCCGGGAGACTAGCGGGGGGGCAGTTCTTC

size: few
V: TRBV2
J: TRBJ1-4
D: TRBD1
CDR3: CASHWGRGDRRVEKLFF
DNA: TGTGCCAGCCACTGGGGGCGAGGGGACAGGCGGGTTGAAAAACTGTTTTTT

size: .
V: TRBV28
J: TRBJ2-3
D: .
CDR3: CASGLGTDTQYF
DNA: TGTGCCAGCGGCCTGGGCACAGATACGCAGTATTTT

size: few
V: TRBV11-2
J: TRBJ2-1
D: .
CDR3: CAGGNNEQFF
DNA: TGTGCCGGAGGAAACAATGAGCAGTTCTTC

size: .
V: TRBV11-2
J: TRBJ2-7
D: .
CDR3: CASTVQGFGYEQYF
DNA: TGTGCCAGCACGGTACAGGGATTTGGGTACGAGCAGTACTTC

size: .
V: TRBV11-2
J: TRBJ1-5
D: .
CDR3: CASSLSQGQPQHF
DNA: TGTGCCAGCAGCCTGTCCCAGGGGCAGCCCCAGCATTTT

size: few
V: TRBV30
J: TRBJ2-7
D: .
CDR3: CAWGGWAEQYF
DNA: TGTGCCTGGGGAGGGTGGGCCGAGCAGTACTTC

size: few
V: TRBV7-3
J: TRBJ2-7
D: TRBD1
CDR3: CASSPGTGVGYEQYF
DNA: TGTGCCAGCAGCCCAGGGACAGGGGTGGGGTACGAGCAGTACTTC

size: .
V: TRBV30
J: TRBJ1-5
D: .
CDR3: CAWSDQNQPQHF
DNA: TGTGCCTGGAGTGATCAAAATCAGCCCCAGCATTTT

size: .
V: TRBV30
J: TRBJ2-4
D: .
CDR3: CAWSEGRRNIQYF
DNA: TGTGCCTGGAGTGAGGGGCGCAGGAACATTCAGTACTTC

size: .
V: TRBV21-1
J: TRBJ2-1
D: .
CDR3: CASEPYNEQFF
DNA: TGTGCCAGCGAGCCCTACAATGAGCAGTTCTTC

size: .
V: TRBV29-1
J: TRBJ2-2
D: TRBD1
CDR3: CSGGRGQALTGELFF
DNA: TGCAGCGGGGGTAGGGGACAGGCCCTCACCGGGGAGCTGTTTTTT

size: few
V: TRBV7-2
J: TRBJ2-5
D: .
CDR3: CASSLRTVQETQYF
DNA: TGTGCCAGCAGCCTTAGGACAGTCCAAGAGACCCAGTACTTC

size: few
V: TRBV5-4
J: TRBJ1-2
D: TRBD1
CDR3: CASSPSGQGAYGYTF
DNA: TGTGCCAGCAGCCCGTCCGGACAGGGGGCCTATGGCTACACCTTC

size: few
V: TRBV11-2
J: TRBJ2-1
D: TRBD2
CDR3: CASSSSGTGGSYNEQFF
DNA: TGTGCCAGCAGCTCCTCCGGTACGGGGGGATCCTACAATGAGCAGTTCTTC

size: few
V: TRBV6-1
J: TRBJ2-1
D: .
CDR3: CASTTLSGANNEQFF
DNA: TGTGCCAGCACCACGCTTAGCGGTGCAAACAATGAGCAGTTCTTC

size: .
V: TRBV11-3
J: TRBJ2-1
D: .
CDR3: CASSLGGSYEQFF
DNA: TGTGCCAGCAGCTTAGGAGGGAGCTATGAGCAGTTCTTC

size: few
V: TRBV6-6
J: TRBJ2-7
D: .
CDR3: CASSTGYEQYF
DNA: TGTGCCAGCAGCACGGGCTACGAGCAGTACTTC

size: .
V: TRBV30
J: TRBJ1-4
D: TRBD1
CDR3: CAWSVLGTGVEKLFF
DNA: TGTGCCTGGAGTGTACTGGGGACAGGGGTTGAAAAACTGTTTTTT

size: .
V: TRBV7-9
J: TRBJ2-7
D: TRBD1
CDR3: CASSVTGGGEQYF
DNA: TGTGCCAGCAGTGTAACAGGGGGCGGCGAGCAGTACTTC

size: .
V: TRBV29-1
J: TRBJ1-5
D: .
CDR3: CSVAGQINQPQHF
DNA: TGCAGCGTTGCTGGACAGATTAATCAGCCCCAGCATTTT

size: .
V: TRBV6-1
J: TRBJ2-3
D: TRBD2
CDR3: CASSKGPSGTRPDTQYF
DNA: TGTGCCAGCAGTAAAGGGCCTAGCGGGACGCGCCCAGATACGCAGTATTTT

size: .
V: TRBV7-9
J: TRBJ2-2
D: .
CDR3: CVGQDKNTGELFF
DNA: TGTGTCGGGCAGGACAAAAACACCGGGGAGCTGTTTTTT

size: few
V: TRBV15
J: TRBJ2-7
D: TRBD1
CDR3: CATSRDPTGTYEQYF
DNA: TGTGCCACCAGCAGAGATCCGACAGGGACCTACGAGCAGTACTTC

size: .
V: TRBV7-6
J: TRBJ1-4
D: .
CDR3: CASSLTGLSREKLFF
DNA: TGTGCCAGCAGCTTAACAGGGTTGAGTAGGGAAAAACTGTTTTTT

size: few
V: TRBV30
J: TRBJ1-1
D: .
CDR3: CAWRFMNTEAFF
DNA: TGTGCCTGGAGGTTCATGAACACTGAAGCTTTCTTT

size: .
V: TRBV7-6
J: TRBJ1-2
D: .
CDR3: CASSNAGVTGYTF
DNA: TGTGCCAGCAGCAACGCAGGGGTGACTGGCTACACCTTC

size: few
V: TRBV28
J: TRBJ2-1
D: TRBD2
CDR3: CASSSSGGDSYNEQFF
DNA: TGTGCCAGCAGTTCTAGCGGCGGAGACTCCTACAATGAGCAGTTCTTC

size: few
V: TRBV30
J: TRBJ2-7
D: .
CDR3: CAWRSPGSPKPTQQYF
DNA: TGTGCCTGGAGAAGTCCGGGTAGCCCGAAACCTACGCAGCAGTACTTC

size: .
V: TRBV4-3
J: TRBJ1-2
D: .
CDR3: CASSQEVYTANYGYTF
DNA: TGCGCCAGCAGCCAAGAGGTGTATACAGCTAACTATGGCTACACCTTC

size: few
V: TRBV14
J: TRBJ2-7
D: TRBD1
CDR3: CASSLSDREAYEQYF
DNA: TGTGCCAGCAGCCTAAGCGACAGGGAAGCCTACGAGCAGTACTTC

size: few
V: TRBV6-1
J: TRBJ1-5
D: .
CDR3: CAIGQQASNQPQHF
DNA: TGTGCCATAGGACAGCAGGCTAGCAATCAGCCCCAGCATTTT

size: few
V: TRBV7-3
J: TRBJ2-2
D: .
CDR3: CASSPQGGTGELFF
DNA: TGTGCCAGCAGTCCTCAGGGAGGCACCGGGGAGCTGTTTTTT

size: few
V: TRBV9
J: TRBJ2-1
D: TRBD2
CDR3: CASSATGGSPNEQFF
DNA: TGTGCCAGCAGCGCTACGGGCGGGAGCCCCAATGAGCAGTTCTTC

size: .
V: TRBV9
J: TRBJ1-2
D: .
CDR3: CASSLGGLANYGYTF
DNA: TGTGCCAGCAGCCTAGGGGGGCTCGCTAACTATGGCTACACCTTC

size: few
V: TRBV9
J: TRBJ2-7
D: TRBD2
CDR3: CASSLGPAGTTYEQYF
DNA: TGTGCCAGCAGCCTGGGCCCGGCCGGGACTACCTACGAGCAGTACTTC

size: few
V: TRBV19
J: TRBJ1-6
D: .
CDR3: CASRYRERSPLHF
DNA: TGTGCCAGCCGTTACAGGGAGCGATCACCCCTCCACTTT

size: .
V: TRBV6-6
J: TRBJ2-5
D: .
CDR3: CASSRTDFGTQYF
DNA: TGTGCCAGCAGTCGGACAGATTTTGGGACCCAGTACTTC

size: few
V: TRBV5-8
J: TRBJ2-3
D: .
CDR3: CASTPTVGYF
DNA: TGTGCCAGCACCCCCACCGTCGGGTATTTT